Listed below are T cell receptor beta chains from one sample, sequenced in a study of Ad26.COV2.S vaccination and SARS-CoV-2 variants. The protocol was immunoSEQ multiplex PCR, while the TCRdb copy is restricted to in-frame clones and leaves out a portion. This sample has 290,000 or so clones, with about 90% found just once. The sequencing used peripheral blood, collected in a trial of Ad26.COV2.S vaccine versus placebo. These receptors all stem from a person aged 18-65 years who received the Ad26.COV2.S COVID-19 vaccine or a placebo. CDR3s include the opening cysteine and the closing phenylalanine or tryptophan. The D gene is left open where the match is weak. Rows give clone size only sometimes, using once, few, many, or a class for an expanded clone.

j_call d_call clone_size v_call cdr3_aa cdr3_nt
TRBJ2-7 TRBD1 NA TRBV14 CASSQVSGQGYEQYF TGTGCCAGCAGCCAAGTGTCGGGACAGGGTTACGAGCAGTACTTC
TRBJ1-5 NA NA TRBV2 CASSERRFSIDQPQHF TGTGCCAGCAGTGAGCGAAGATTCTCCATCGATCAGCCCCAGCATTTT
TRBJ1-2 NA NA TRBV19 CASSIAPGSYAYGYTF TGTGCCAGTAGTATCGCCCCAGGGTCTTATGCCTATGGCTACACCTTC
TRBJ2-2 TRBD1 NA TRBV4-2 CASSRRQGAPTGELFF TGTGCCAGCAGCCGAAGACAGGGGGCGCCCACCGGGGAGCTGTTTTTT
TRBJ1-5 NA NA TRBV6-1 CASSEAPMEPQHF TGTGCCAGCAGTGAAGCCCCGATGGAGCCCCAGCATTTT
TRBJ1-1 TRBD1 NA TRBV5-5 CASSLLQGDTEAFF TGTGCCAGCAGCTTGTTACAGGGGGACACTGAAGCTTTCTTT
TRBJ2-1 NA NA TRBV29-1 CSVEGAVNEQFF TGCAGCGTTGAAGGGGCCGTCAATGAGCAGTTCTTC
TRBJ1-1 NA NA TRBV11-2 CASSSTQWVNTEAFF TGTGCCAGCAGCTCAACGCAGTGGGTGAACACTGAAGCTTTCTTT
TRBJ1-6 NA NA TRBV27 CASSSPPSSYNSPLHF TGTGCCAGCAGTTCACCGCCAAGCTCCTATAATTCACCCCTCCACTTT
TRBJ2-7 NA once TRBV21-1 CASRKEVAGGNYEQYF NA
TRBJ1-2 NA NA TRBV28 CASRSGSDRFGDGYTF TGTGCCAGCAGGTCCGGCTCCGACAGGTTTGGGGATGGCTACACCTTC
TRBJ2-6 NA NA TRBV30 CAWSVGRTFTSGANVLTF TGTGCCTGGAGTGTAGGTAGGACCTTTACCTCTGGGGCCAACGTCCTGACTTTC
TRBJ2-7 NA NA TRBV9 CASSYSYEQYF TGTGCCAGCAGCTACTCCTACGAGCAGTACTTC
TRBJ2-3 TRBD2 NA TRBV18 CASSPGLAGRDTQYF TGTGCCAGCTCACCAGGACTAGCGGGACGAGATACGCAGTATTTT
TRBJ1-2 TRBD1 NA TRBV28 CASSLQGAGYGYTF TGTGCCAGCAGTTTACAGGGGGCGGGCTATGGCTACACCTTC
TRBJ2-7 NA NA TRBV6-5 CASSYRQLSSYEQYF TGTGCCAGCAGTTACCGACAGCTTAGCTCCTACGAGCAGTACTTC
TRBJ2-1 NA NA TRBV5-1 CASSLEGESYYNEQFF TGCGCCAGCAGCTTGGAAGGCGAGAGTTACTACAATGAGCAGTTCTTC
TRBJ1-2 NA NA TRBV7-9 CASSLGPTSGYTF TGTGCCAGCAGCTTGGGACCTACTTCGGGCTACACCTTC
TRBJ2-7 NA NA TRBV30 CAWSSRVVPRDEQYF TGTGCCTGGAGTTCCAGAGTCGTCCCACGCGACGAGCAGTACTTC
TRBJ2-7 NA NA TRBV27 CASSHGVPGEQYF TGTGCCAGCAGTCACGGGGTCCCGGGCGAGCAGTACTTC
TRBJ1-5 NA NA TRBV19 CASSDLGYQPQHF TGTGCCAGTAGTGATCTGGGTTATCAGCCCCAGCATTTT
TRBJ1-2 TRBD1 NA TRBV5-1 CASSPSGTGVLHYGYTF TGCGCCAGCAGCCCCTCTGGGACAGGGGTCCTTCACTATGGCTACACCTTC
TRBJ1-1 NA once TRBV3-1/TRBV3-2 CASSQLGGRNTEAFF TGTGCCAGCAGCCAACTGGGGGGTAGGAACACTGAAGCTTTCTTT
TRBJ1-2 NA once TRBV28 CASSLPPNYGYTF TGTGCCAGCAGTTTACCCCCGAACTATGGCTACACCTTC
TRBJ2-7 TRBD1 NA TRBV25-1 CASSDPGGLSAEQYF TGTGCCAGCAGTGACCCAGGGGGCTTATCGGCCGAGCAGTACTTC
TRBJ2-7 NA NA TRBV5-1 CASSLAPPGPSVTYEQYF TGCGCCAGCAGCTTGGCCCCACCGGGGCCTAGCGTAACCTACGAGCAGTACTTC
TRBJ1-4 NA NA TRBV15 CATSRSTGNEKLFF TGTGCCACCAGCAGATCCACAGGGAATGAAAAACTGTTTTTT
TRBJ2-3 NA NA TRBV5-6 CASSGIADESSFTDTQYF TGTGCCAGCAGCGGAATAGCGGACGAATCATCCTTCACAGATACGCAGTATTTT
TRBJ2-5 NA NA TRBV18 CASSGTWEETQYF TGTGCCAGCTCAGGGACTTGGGAGGAGACCCAGTACTTC
TRBJ2-3 TRBD2 NA TRBV10-2 CATLAGGFTDTQYF TGCGCCACCTTAGCGGGAGGGTTCACAGATACGCAGTATTTT
TRBJ2-3 NA NA TRBV10-3 CAIRDGGTDTQYF TGTGCCATCAGGGACGGGGGCACAGATACGCAGTATTTT
TRBJ2-1 TRBD1 NA TRBV6-2/TRBV6-3 CASSYVPGQGYNEQFF TGTGCCAGCAGTTATGTTCCGGGACAGGGGTACAATGAGCAGTTCTTC